The 3 T cell receptor beta chains presented below share a single source sample, sequenced in a study of blood T cell repertoires in COVID-19 (dated by TCRdb to 2020 to 2022). The library was produced with the immunoSEQ multiplex PCR assay. TCRdb obtained this table from immuneACCESS and retained in-frame rearrangements with V and J assigned. These tables miss some clones; where compared with another copy, unresolved V genes account for less than half of the shortfall, and the remainder is unexplained. For this sample the table gives more than 12,000 clones, of which about 77% were detected only once. Together, the top ten hold about 15% of the sample. Source material: peripheral blood. These receptors were taken from a human donor in a cohort sampled during active COVID-19.

The chain combines TRBV20-1 with TRBJ1-5; D may be TRBD1 (5 bases). V was cut by 3 bases and J by 5 bases, with 11 bases left in between. The V gene's germline CDR1 is DFQATT and CDR2 SNEGSKA (reference sequence). CDR3 size: 13 residues. CDR3 loop: CSASTGAYQPQHF. The DNA for the CDR3 is TGCAGTGCTAGTACAGGCGCTTATCAGCCCCAGCATTTT.

This chain uses TRBV6-5 with TRBJ2-7; 9 positions match TRBD1. Germline CDR1 reads MNHEY; CDR2 reads SVGAGI. This CDR3 spans 15 amino acids. Trimming removed 4 bases from V and 6 bases from J; junction bases left unmatched: 10. CDR3 sequence: CASSSPGTGFGEQYF. For the CDR3, the DNA is TGTGCCAGCAGTTCACCCGGGACAGGGTTCGGCGAGCAGTACTTC.

The chain couples TRBV18 to TRBJ1-4; 9 bases are shared with TRBD1. The ends lost 4 bases at V and 8 bases at J; junction bases unmatched: 11. The germline V gene encodes CDR1 KGHSH and CDR2 LQKENI. The CDR3 totals 16 residues. CDR3 coding DNA: TGTGCCAGCTCACTCGGGACAGGGCAGGGAGAAGAAAAACTGTTTTTT. Its translation is CASSLGTGQGEEKLFF.